These 21 T cell receptor beta chains originate from one sample sequenced in a study of T cells after yellow fever vaccination. TCRdb redid the calling of the 5' RACE reads with MiXCR, one entry per CDR3 protein. In the table there are 150,000 to 200,000 distinct CDR3 sequences, 11% of which are singletons. The sample here was CD8+ T cells sorted from PBMCs, taken 15 days after the yellow fever booster vaccination. Receptors originate from a man younger than 30 who received the YFV17D yellow fever vaccine.

This clonotype has only a few counts. The rearrangement links TRBV27 to TRBJ1-1, with D perhaps matching TRBD1 (5 bases). CDR3 length: 14 amino acids. V was clipped by 4 bases and J by 3 bases, with 12 bases between them. Germline CDR1 MNHEY, CDR2 SMNVEV (reference sequence). The CDR3 DNA reads as TGTGCCAGCAGTTGGGGTCCGGGGGACACTGAAGCTTTCTTT. It yields the protein CASSWGPGDTEAFF.

In this sample, this clonotype turned up many times. V gene TRBV4-1 combines with J gene TRBJ2-3, with TRBD1 as a possible D gene (7 bases). There are 15 residues in the CDR3. Per germline, CDR1 MGHRA and CDR2 YSYEKL. With 1 base removed from V and 2 bases from J, the gap between germline ends came to 10 bases. The CDR3 is CASSQGRGATDTQYF. Here the CDR3 DNA reads TGCGCCAGCAGCCAAGGCAGGGGGGCCACAGATACGCAGTATTTT.

At least ten counts were recorded for this clonotype. V usage is TRBV29-1 and J usage is TRBJ1-2, with D maybe TRBD1 (6 bases). The CDR3 extends over 15 amino acids. In germline, CDR1 is SQVTM, CDR2 ANQGSEA. Trimming took off 2 bases at V and 4 bases at J, with 17 bases between the two ends. The CDR3 spells CSVERLRGGAYGYTF. The CDR3 bases are TGCAGCGTTGAAAGACTACGGGGGGGGGCCTATGGCTACACCTTC.

This chain uses TRBV27 with TRBJ2-5; 8 nucleotides align to TRBD2. Germline CDR1 and CDR2: MNHEY and SMNVEV (reference sequence). The CDR3 consists of 14 residues. The junction had 8 bases not matched to a gene; V was cut back by 4 bases and J by 7 bases. The DNA of the CDR3 is TGTGCCAGCAGTTCCCGGACTAGCTACGGGACCCAGTACTTC. This codes for CASSSRTSYGTQYF.

The J gene is TRBJ2-1, the V gene TRBV6-6; no reliable D call. The CDR3 runs 13 residues. In germline, CDR1 is MNHNY, CDR2 SVGAGI (reference sequence). The V gene lost 0 bases and the J gene lost 7 bases, with 7 bases spanning the gap. The CDR3 spells CASSYSKPNEQFF. CDR3 bases: TGTGCCAGCAGTTACTCGAAGCCGAATGAGCAGTTCTTC.

There are a few counts of this clonotype. The chain recombines TRBV20-1 with TRBJ2-3, with 10 bases matching TRBD1. The length of the CDR3 is 18 residues. Unmatched junction bases numbered 16, after V lost 6 bases and J lost 1 base. Germline CDR1 reads DFQATT; CDR2 reads SNEGSKA (reference sequence). CDR3 protein: CSAESGTGVQFRTDTQYF. CDR3 coding DNA: TGCAGTGCAGAGTCCGGGACAGGGGTTCAATTTCGCACAGATACGCAGTATTTT.

This clonotype was found many times. The V gene is TRBV5-1, the J gene TRBJ2-7; D not resolved. The CDR3 extends over 14 amino acids. In germline, CDR1 is SGHRS, CDR2 YFSETQ. V was clipped by 3 bases and J by 7 bases, with 17 bases between them. For the CDR3, the DNA is TGCGCCAGCAGCTCCGAAGGGCATTGGAATGAGCAGTACTTC. This encodes CASSSEGHWNEQYF.

This clonotype occurred a few times. The rearrangement joins TRBV7-9 to TRBJ2-3, with D possibly TRBD2 on 5 matching bases. There are 13 residues in the CDR3. Germline V gene lookup returns CDR1 SEHNR and CDR2 FQNEAQ (reference sequence). The V gene lost 5 bases and the J gene lost 6 bases, with 12 bases spanning the gap. CDR3 residues: CASSPDSEDTQYF. The CDR3 DNA reads TGTGCCAGCAGCCCTGATAGCGAGGATACGCAGTATTTT.

The chain carries TRBV4-1 and TRBJ2-7, with D maybe TRBD2 (6 bases). V was clipped by 1 base and J by 2 bases, with 6 bases between them. The CDR3 length is 13 residues. Per germline, CDR1 MGHRA and CDR2 YSYEKL. In DNA, the CDR3 is TGCGCCAGCAGCCAAGGGGGGGCCTACGAGCAGTACTTC. It translates to CASSQGGAYEQYF.

This clonotype was observed a few times. The chain uses TRBV19 and TRBJ1-2; 7 bases line up with TRBD1. CDR3 size: 11 residues. Germline lookup yields CDR1 LNHDA and CDR2 SQIVND (reference sequence). The V gene end was trimmed by 8 bases and the J gene end by 8 bases; junction bases not matched to a gene: 5. The DNA of the CDR3 is TGTGCCAGTCGACAGGGACAAGGCTACACCTTC. Residues: CASRQGQGYTF.

This clonotype appeared a few times. The rearrangement joins TRBV30 to TRBJ2-1; no firm D call. V lost 0 bases, J lost 6 bases, and 0 bases lay in between. The CDR3 sequence is 10 residues long. The germline V gene has CDR1 GTSNPN and CDR2 SVGIG (reference sequence). CDR3 protein: CAWSVNEQFF. CDR3 in DNA: TGTGCCTGGAGTGTCAATGAGCAGTTCTTC.

The chain uses TRBV12-3 or TRBV12-4 and TRBJ2-2, with 9 bases matching TRBD2. The CDR3 runs to 16 residues. Losses at the gene ends were 1 base for V and 1 base for J; bases not matched to a gene: 1. The CDR3 here is CASSLVAGVNTGELFF. The CDR3, as DNA: TGTGCCAGCAGTTTAGTAGCGGGGGTGAACACCGGGGAGCTGTTTTTT.

This clonotype was observed many times. The rearrangement uses TRBV4-1 and TRBJ2-1; 8 positions agree with TRBD1. CDR3 length: 14 residues. Germline V lookup: CDR1 MGHRA, CDR2 YSYEKL. V shed 4 bases, J shed 6 bases, and the junction held 5 bases outside the gene matches. The CDR3 loop is CASSPRTGRNEQFF. Here the CDR3 DNA reads TGCGCCAGCAGCCCCCGGACAGGGCGCAATGAGCAGTTCTTC.

The V call is TRBV5-4, the J call TRBJ1-6; tentatively, D is TRBD1 (6 bases). Trimming took off 4 bases at V and 6 bases at J, with 11 bases between the two ends. CDR1 and CDR2 from the germline V gene are SGHNT and YYREEE (reference sequence). This CDR3 is built from 14 residues. CDR3 residues: CASSLQGGNSPLHF. In nucleotides, the CDR3 is TGTGCCAGCAGCCTACAGGGCGGTAATTCACCCCTCCACTTT.

This clonotype was detected many times. The chain combines TRBV12-3 or TRBV12-4 with TRBJ2-7; D is unclear. This CDR3 has 11 residues. V was shortened by 3 bases and J by 4 bases, with 4 bases between the two germline ends. In nucleotides, the CDR3 is TGTGCCAGCAGTTTCCAGTACGAGCAGTACTTC. Protein sequence: CASSFQYEQYF.

This CDR3 is CASSLRGQPNTGELFF. For the CDR3, the DNA is TGTGCCAGCAGTTTAAGGGGACAGCCGAACACCGGGGAGCTGTTTTTT. The chain has TRBV12-3 or TRBV12-4 and TRBJ2-2; 7 positions match TRBD1. The CDR3 is 16 amino acids. V dropped 2 bases and J dropped 0; count of bases not matched to a gene: 3.

In this sample, this clonotype turned up a few times. The chain combines TRBV7-2 with TRBJ2-1; 10 positions match TRBD1. This CDR3 is 18 amino acids long. The V gene's germline CDR1 is SGHTA and CDR2 FQGNSA. V was clipped by 5 bases and J by 7 bases; unmatched bases: 17. CDR3 residues: CASSPSPEGDRGRNEQFF. The CDR3 region has the DNA TGTGCCAGCAGCCCATCCCCCGAGGGGGACAGGGGAAGGAATGAGCAGTTCTTC.

The chain combines TRBV2 with TRBJ2-3, with TRBD2 identical over 8 bases. Per the germline V gene, CDR1 is SNHLY and CDR2 is FYNNEI. Germline trimming cut 10 bases from V and 4 bases from J; bases unmatched to any gene: 10. This CDR3 is 14 amino acids long. The CDR3 spells CATAPSGYPDTQYF. The DNA of the CDR3 is TGTGCCACCGCCCCTAGCGGGTATCCAGATACGCAGTATTTT.

CDR3 residues: CASSQEWAGVSYEQYF. CDR3 coding DNA: TGCGCCAGCAGCCAAGAATGGGCGGGGGTATCCTACGAGCAGTACTTC. The V and J genes are TRBV4-1 and TRBJ2-7; 7 bases fit TRBD2. The germline gives CDR1 MGHRA, CDR2 YSYEKL. The CDR3 has 16 amino acids. The junction had 6 bases not matched to a gene; V was cut back by 0 bases and J by 1 base.

This clonotype appeared a few times. This chain's CDR3 is CASSQAELAGRHNEQFF. In DNA, the CDR3 is TGTGCCAGCAGCCAAGCAGAACTAGCGGGGCGCCACAATGAGCAGTTCTTC. This chain connects TRBV4-2 to TRBJ2-1; 10 nucleotides line up with TRBD2. Germline CDR1 and CDR2: LGHNA and YNFKEQ. The trim removed 1 base at V and 5 bases at J, leaving 8 bases unmatched. The CDR3 loop spans 17 amino acids.

This clonotype was seen a few times. The chain employs TRBV10-3 and TRBJ2-5; D perhaps matches TRBD2 (6 bases). V was pared by 7 bases and J by 1 base, with 13 bases between. Germline CDR1 is ENHRY and CDR2 is SYGVKD. The CDR3 is 14 amino acids. The CDR3 reads CAIKEGPTQETQYF. The CDR3, as DNA: TGTGCCATCAAGGAGGGACCGACCCAAGAGACCCAGTACTTC.